This T cell receptor beta chain came from a study of blood T cell repertoires in COVID-19. Overall study: PBMCs, B-cell-depleted T cells, or T cells provided the cDNA or gDNA that made up the material.

This clone has only one observation. The ends were cut back, 1 base at V and 0 bases at J, with 12 bases in the middle. CDR3 length equals 16 residues. Germline V CDR1 and CDR2: MGHRA, YSYEKL. Per the original methods: From reference gene primer amplification, estimates of nucleated cell counts were derived. The table came from immunoSEQ multiplex PCR; TCRdb's copy has only in-frame clones and leaves some out. That table furnishes V, J and clone size, whereas the DNA furnished D and trimming. The repertoire holds roughly 50,000 clones, with over 85% as singletons. The V gene is TRBV4-1, the J gene TRBJ1-1; no clear D. The sample taken for sequencing was peripheral blood. The TCR comes from a man older than 75 with acute or convalescent COVID-19. The CDR3 coding sequence is TGCGCCAGCAGCCAAGGGTTAGGAACTATGAACACTGAAGCTTTCTTT. Protein: CASSQGLGTMNTEAFF.